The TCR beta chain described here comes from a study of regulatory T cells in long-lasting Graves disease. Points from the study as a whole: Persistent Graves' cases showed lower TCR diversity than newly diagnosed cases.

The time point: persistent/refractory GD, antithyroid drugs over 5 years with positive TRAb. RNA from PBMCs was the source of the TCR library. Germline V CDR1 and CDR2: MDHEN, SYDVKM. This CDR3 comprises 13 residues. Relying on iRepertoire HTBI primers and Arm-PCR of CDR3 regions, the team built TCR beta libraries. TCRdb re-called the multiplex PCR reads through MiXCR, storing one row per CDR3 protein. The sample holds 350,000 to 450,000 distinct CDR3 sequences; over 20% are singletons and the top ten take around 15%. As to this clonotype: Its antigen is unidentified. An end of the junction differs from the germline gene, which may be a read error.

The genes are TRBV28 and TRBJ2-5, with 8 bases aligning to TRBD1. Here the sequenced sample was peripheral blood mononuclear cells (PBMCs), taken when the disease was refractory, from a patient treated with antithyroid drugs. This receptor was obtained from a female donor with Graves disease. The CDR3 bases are TGTGCCAGCAGTTTCCACGGGGGCCAGGACAGGGAGTTC. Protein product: CASSFHGGQDREF.